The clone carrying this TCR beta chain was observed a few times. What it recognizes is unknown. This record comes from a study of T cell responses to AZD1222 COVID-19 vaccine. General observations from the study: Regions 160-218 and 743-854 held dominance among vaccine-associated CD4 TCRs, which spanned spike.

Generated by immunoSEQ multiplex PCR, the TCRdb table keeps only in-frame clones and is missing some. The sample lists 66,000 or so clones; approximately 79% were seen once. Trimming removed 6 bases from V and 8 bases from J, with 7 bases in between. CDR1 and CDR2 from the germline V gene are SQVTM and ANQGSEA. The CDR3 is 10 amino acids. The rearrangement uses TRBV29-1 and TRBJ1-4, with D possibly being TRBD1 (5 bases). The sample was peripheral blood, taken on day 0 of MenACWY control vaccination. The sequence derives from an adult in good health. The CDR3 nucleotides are TGCAGCGTGGGGGACGAAAAACTGTTTTTT. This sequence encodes CSVGDEKLFF.